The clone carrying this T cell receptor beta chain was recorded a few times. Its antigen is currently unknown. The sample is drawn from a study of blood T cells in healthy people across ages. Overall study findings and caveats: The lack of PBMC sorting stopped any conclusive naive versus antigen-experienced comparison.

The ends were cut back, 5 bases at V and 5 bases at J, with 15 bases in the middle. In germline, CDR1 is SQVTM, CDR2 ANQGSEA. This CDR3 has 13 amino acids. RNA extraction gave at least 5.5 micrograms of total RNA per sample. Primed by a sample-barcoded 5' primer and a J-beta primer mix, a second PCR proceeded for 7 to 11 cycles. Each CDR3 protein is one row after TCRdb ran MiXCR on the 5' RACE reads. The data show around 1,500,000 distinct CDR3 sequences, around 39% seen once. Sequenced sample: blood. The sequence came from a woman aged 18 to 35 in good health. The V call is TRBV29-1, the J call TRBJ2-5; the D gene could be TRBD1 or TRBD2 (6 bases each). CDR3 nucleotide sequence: TGCAGCGTTTTAAAAGGGGGGAGGGAGACCCAGTACTTC. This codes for CSVLKGGRETQYF. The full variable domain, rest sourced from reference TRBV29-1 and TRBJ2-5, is SAVISQKPSRDICQRGTSLTIQCQVDSQVTMMFWYRQQPGQSLTLIATANQGSEATYESGFVIDKFPISRPNLTFSTLTVSNMSPEDSSIYLCSVLKGGRETQYFGPGTRLLVL.